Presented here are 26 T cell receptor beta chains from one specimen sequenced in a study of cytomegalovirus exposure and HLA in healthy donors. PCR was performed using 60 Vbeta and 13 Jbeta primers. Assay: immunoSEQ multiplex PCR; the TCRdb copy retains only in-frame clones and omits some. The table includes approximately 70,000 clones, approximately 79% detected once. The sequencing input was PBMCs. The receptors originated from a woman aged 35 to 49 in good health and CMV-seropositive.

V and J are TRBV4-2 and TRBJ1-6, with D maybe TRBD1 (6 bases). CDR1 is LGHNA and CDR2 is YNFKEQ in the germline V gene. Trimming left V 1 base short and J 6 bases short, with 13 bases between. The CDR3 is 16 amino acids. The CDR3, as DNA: TGTGCCAGCAGCCAAGCTGGGGGCAGCCCTAATTCACCCCTCCACTTT. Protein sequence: CASSQAGGSPNSPLHF.

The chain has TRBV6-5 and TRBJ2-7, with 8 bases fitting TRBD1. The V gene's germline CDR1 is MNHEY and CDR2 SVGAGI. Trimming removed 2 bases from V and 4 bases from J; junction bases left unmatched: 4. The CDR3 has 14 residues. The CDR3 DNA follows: TGTGCCAGCAGTTACGGGACAGGAGATTACGAGCAGTACTTC. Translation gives CASSYGTGDYEQYF.

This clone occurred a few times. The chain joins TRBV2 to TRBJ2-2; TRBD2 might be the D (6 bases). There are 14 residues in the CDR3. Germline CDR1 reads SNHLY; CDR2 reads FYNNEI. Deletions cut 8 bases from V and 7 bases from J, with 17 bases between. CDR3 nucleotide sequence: TGTGCCAGCGAGAAGGAGGGGATGGGCGGGGAGCTGTTTTTT. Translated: CASEKEGMGGELFF.

The CDR3 loop is CASREGQPRPYEQYF. CDR3 sequence (DNA): TGTGCCAGCAGAGAGGGACAGCCTCGACCCTACGAGCAGTACTTC. V gene TRBV2 combines with J gene TRBJ2-7; 7 bases match TRBD1. Germline V CDR1 and CDR2: SNHLY, FYNNEI. The CDR3 extends over 15 amino acids. The V segment lost 6 bases and the J segment 2 bases; nucleotides outside the gene matches: 10.

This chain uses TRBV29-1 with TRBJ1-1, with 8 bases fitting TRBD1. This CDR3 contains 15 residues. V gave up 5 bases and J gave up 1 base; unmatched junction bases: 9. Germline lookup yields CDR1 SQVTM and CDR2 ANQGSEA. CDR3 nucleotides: TGCAGCGTTCGGCGGTCGGACAGGGAGAACACTGAAGCTTTCTTT. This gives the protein CSVRRSDRENTEAFF.

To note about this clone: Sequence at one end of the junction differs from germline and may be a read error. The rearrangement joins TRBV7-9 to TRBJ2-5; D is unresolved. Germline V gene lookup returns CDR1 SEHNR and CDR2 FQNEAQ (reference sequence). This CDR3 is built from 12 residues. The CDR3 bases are TGTTCCAGCAGCTTAGCAGAGGAGACCCAGTACTTC. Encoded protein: CSSSLAEETQYF.

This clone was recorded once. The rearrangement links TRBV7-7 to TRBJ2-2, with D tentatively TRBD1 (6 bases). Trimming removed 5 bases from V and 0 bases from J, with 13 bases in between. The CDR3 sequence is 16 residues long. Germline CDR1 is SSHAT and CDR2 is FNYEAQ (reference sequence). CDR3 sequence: CASSPRTDSNTGELFF. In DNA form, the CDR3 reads TGTGCCAGCAGCCCCCGGACAGACTCGAACACCGGGGAGCTGTTTTTT.

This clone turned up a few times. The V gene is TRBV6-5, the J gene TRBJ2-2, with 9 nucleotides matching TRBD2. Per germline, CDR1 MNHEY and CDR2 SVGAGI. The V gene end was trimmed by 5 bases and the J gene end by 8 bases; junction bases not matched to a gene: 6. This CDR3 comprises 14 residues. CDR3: CASSDRLAEGELFF. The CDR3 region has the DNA TGTGCCAGCAGTGACAGACTAGCGGAAGGGGAGCTGTTTTTT.

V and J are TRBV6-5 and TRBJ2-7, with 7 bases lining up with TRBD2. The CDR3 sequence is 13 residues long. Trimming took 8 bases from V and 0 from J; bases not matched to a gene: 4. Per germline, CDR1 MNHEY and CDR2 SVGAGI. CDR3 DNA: TGTGCCAGCTCAGCGGGGAGCTCCTACGAGCAGTACTTC. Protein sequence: CASSAGSSYEQYF.

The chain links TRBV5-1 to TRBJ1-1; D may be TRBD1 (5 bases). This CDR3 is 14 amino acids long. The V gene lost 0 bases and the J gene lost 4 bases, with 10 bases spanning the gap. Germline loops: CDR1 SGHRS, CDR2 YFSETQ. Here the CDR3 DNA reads TGCGCCAGCAGCTTGGTGGGGGAGGGCACTGAAGCTTTCTTT. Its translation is CASSLVGEGTEAFF.

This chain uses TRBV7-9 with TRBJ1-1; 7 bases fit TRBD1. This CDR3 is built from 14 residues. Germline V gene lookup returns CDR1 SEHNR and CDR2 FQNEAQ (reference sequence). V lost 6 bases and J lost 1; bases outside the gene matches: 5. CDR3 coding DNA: TGTGCCAGCAGTCGAGACAGGGCGAACACTGAAGCTTTCTTT. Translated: CASSRDRANTEAFF.

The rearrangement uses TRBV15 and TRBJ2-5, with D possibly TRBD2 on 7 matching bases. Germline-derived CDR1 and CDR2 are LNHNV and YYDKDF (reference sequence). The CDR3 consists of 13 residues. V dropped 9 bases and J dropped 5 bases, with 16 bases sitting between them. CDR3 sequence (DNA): TGTGCCACGCAGCGGGGACAAACGGAGACCCAGTACTTC. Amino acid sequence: CATQRGQTETQYF.

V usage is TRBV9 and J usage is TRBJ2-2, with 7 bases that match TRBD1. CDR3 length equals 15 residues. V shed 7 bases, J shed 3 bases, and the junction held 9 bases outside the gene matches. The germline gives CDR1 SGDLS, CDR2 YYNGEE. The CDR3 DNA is TGTGCCAGCGGTAAGGGACAGTACTACACCGGGGAGCTGTTTTTT. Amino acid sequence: CASGKGQYYTGELFF. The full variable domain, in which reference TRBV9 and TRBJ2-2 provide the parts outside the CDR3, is DSGVTQTPKHLITATGQRVTLRCSPRSGDLSVYWYQQSLDQGLQFLIQYYNGEERAKGNILERFSAQQFPDLHSELNLSSLELGDSALYFCASGKGQYYTGELFFGEGSRLTVL.

The CDR3 sequence is CASSPGTGGGGYTF. The CDR3, as DNA: TGTGCCAGCAGCCCAGGGACAGGGGGCGGAGGCTACACCTTC. The chain has TRBV7-8 and TRBJ1-2; 12 bases align to TRBD1. The V segment lost 5 bases and the J segment 8 bases; nucleotides outside the gene matches: 6. Germline lookup yields CDR1 SGHVS and CDR2 FQNEAQ. This CDR3 region has 14 residues.

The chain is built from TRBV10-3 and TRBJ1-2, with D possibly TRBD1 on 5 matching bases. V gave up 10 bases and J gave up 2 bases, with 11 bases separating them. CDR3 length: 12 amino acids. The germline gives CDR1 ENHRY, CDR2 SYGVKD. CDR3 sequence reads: CATGAANYGYTF. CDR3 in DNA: TGTGCCACTGGGGCGGCCAACTATGGCTACACCTTC.

The CDR3: CASRRDGGNQPQHF. The CDR3 DNA reads TGTGCCAGCCGGAGGGATGGGGGCAATCAGCCCCAGCATTTT. This chain joins TRBV6-5 and TRBJ1-5; D not certain. The V gene's germline CDR1 is MNHEY and CDR2 SVGAGI. V gave up 8 bases and J gave up 2 bases, with 13 bases separating them. This CDR3 has 14 residues.

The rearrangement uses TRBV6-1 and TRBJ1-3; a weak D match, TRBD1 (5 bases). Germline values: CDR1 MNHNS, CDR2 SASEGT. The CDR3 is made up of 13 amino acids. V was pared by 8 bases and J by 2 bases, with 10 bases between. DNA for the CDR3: TGTGCCAGCGCAGGGCTGGCTGGAAACACCATATATTTT. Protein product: CASAGLAGNTIYF.

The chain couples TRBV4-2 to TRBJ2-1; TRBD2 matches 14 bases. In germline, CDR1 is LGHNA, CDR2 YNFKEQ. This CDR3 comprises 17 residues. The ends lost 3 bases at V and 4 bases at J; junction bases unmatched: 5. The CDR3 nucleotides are TGTGCCAGCAGCCAGGGGACTAGCGGGGGCTTTTACAATGAGCAGTTCTTC. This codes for CASSQGTSGGFYNEQFF.

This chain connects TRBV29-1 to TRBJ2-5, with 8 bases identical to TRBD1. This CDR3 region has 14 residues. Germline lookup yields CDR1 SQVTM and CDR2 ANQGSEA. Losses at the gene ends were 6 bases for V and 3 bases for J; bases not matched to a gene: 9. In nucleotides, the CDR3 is TGCAGCGTAAGAACAGACAGGGGCAAAGAGACCCAGTACTTC. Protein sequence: CSVRTDRGKETQYF.

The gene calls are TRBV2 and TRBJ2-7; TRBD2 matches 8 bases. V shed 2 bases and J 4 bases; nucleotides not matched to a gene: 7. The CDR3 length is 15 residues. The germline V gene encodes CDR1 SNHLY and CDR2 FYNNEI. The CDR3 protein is CASSEQASGLYEQYF. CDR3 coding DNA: TGTGCCAGCAGTGAACAGGCTAGCGGGTTGTACGAGCAGTACTTC.

The CDR3 is CATSRDVEETQYF. The CDR3 DNA sequence: TGTGCCACCAGCAGAGATGTGGAGGAGACCCAGTACTTC. The rearrangement joins TRBV15 to TRBJ2-5; D is unresolved. CDR1 and CDR2 from the germline V gene are LNHNV and YYDKDF (reference sequence). V was clipped by 0 bases and J by 5 bases, with 7 bases between them. The CDR3 totals 13 residues.

The DNA of the CDR3 is TGTGCCAGCAGTTACTCGAACGTCAGGTATTGGGTCGAGCAGTACTTC. This sequence encodes CASSYSNVRYWVEQYF. J is TRBJ2-7 and V is TRBV6-5; no definite D call. Germline-derived CDR1 and CDR2 are MNHEY and SVGAGI. Trimming shortened V by 0 bases and J by 6 bases, and 18 bases separated the two germline ends. The CDR3 spans 16 residues.

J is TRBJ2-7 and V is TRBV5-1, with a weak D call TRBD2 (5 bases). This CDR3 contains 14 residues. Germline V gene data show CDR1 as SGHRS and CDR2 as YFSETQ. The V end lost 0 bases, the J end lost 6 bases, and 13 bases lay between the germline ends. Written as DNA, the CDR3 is TGCGCCAGCAGCTTGGAGGGCCTAGAGGGCGAGCAGTACTTC. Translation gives CASSLEGLEGEQYF.

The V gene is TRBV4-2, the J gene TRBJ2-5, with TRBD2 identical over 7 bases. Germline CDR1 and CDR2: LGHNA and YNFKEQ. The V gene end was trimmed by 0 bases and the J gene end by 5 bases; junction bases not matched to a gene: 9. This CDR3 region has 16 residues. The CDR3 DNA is TGTGCCAGCAGCCAAGATTGGGGGGGAGGCCGGGAGACCCAGTACTTC. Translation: CASSQDWGGGRETQYF.

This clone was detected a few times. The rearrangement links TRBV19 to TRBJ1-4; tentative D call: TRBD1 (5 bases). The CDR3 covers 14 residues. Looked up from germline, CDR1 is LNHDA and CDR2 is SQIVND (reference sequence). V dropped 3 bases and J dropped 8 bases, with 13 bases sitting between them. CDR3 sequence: CASSITRAGEKLFF. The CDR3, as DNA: TGTGCCAGTAGTATTACCAGGGCAGGGGAAAAACTGTTTTTT.

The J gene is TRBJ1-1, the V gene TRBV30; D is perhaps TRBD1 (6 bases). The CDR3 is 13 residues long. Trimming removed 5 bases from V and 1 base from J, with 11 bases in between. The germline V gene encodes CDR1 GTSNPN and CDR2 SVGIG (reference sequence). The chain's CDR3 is CAWDPGQNTEAFF. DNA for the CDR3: TGTGCCTGGGATCCGGGACAGAACACTGAAGCTTTCTTT.